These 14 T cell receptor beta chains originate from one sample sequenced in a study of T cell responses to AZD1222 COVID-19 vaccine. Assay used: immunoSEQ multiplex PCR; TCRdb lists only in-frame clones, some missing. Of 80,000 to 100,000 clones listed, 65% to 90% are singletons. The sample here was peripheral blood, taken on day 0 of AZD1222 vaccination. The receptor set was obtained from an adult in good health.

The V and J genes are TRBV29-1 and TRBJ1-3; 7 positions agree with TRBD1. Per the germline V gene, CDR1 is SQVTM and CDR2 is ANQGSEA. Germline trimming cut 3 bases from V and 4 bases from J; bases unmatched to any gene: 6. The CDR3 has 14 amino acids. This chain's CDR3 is CSVERTGSGNTIYF. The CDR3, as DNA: TGCAGCGTTGAGAGGACAGGTTCGGGAAACACCATATATTTT.

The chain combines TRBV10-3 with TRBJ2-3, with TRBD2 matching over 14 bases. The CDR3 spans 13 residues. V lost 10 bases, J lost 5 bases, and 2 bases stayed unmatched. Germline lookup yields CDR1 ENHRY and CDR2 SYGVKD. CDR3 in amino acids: CATGLAGEDTQYF. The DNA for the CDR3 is TGTGCCACGGGACTAGCGGGAGAAGATACGCAGTATTTT.

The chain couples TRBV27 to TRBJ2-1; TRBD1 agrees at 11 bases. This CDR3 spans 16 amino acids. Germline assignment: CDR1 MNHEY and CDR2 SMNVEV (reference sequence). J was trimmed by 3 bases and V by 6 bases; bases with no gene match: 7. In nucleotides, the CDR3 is TGTGCCAGCAGGGCAGAGGGACAGGGGGTCTACAATGAGCAGTTCTTC. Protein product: CASRAEGQGVYNEQFF.

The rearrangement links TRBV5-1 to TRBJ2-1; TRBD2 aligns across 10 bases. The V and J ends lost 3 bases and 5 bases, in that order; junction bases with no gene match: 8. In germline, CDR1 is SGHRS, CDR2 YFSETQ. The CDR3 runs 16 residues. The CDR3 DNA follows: TGCGCCAGCAGCTGGGGTCTAGCGGGAGCAAACAATGAGCAGTTCTTC. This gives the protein CASSWGLAGANNEQFF.

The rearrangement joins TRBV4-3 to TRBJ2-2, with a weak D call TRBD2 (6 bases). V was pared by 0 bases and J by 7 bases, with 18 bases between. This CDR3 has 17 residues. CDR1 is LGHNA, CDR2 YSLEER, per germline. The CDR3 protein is CASSQDRHRERGGELFF. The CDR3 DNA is TGCGCCAGCAGCCAAGATAGGCACCGGGAGAGGGGCGGGGAGCTGTTTTTT.

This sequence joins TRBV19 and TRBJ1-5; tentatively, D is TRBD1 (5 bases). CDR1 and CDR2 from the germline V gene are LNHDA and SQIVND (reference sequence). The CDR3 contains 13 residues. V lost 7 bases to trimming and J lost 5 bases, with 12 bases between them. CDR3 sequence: CASTDSRDQPQHF. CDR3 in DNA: TGTGCCAGTACTGACAGCAGGGATCAGCCCCAGCATTTT. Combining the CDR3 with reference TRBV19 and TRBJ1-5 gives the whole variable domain DGGITQSPKYLFRKEGQNVTLSCEQNLNHDAMYWYRQDPGQGLRLIYYSQIVNDFQKGDIAEGYSVSREKKESFPLTVTSAQKNPTAFYLCASTDSRDQPQHFGDGTRLSIL.

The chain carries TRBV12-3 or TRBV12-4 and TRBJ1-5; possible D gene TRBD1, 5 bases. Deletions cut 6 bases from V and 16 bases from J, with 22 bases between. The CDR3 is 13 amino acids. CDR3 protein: CASRIAGGRDYHF. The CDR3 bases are TGTGCCAGCAGAATTGCCGGAGGCAGGGATTATCATTTT.

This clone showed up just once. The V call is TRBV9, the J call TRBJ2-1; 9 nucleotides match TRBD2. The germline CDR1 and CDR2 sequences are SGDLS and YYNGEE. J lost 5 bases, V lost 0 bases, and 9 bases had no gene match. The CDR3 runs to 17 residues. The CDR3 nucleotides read TGTGCCAGCAGCGTAGAGTTCGGAGCGGGGGGCAACAATGAGCAGTTCTTC. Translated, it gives CASSVEFGAGGNNEQFF. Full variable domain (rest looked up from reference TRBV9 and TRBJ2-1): DSGVTQTPKHLITATGQRVTLRCSPRSGDLSVYWYQQSLDQGLQFLIQYYNGEERAKGNILERFSAQQFPDLHSELNLSSLELGDSALYFCASSVEFGAGGNNEQFFGPGTRLTVL.

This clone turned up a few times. CDR3 DNA sequence: TGTGCCAGCAGTCACGGACTAGCGGGCCCCCACCCCAAGACCCAGTACTTC. It specifies CASSHGLAGPHPKTQYF. This chain links TRBV6-2 or TRBV6-3 with TRBJ2-5, with 11 bases fitting TRBD2. The V gene end was trimmed by 5 bases and the J gene end by 6 bases; junction bases not matched to a gene: 14. Germline V gene lookup returns CDR1 MNHEY and CDR2 SVGEGT. The CDR3 length is 17 residues.

The CDR3 is CASSLTGRGQNQPQHF. The CDR3 nucleotides are TGTGCCAGCAGCTTAACTGGCAGGGGCCAAAATCAGCCCCAGCATTTT. The chain couples TRBV11-2 to TRBJ1-5, with TRBD1 as a possible D gene (6 bases). CDR1 and CDR2 from the germline V gene are SGHAT and FQNNGV. Deletions cut 2 bases from V and 4 bases from J, with 15 bases between. This CDR3 spans 16 amino acids.

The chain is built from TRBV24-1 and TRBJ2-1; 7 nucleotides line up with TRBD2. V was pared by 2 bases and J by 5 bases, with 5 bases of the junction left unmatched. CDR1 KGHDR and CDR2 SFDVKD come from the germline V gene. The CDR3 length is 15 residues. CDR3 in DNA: TGTGCCACCAGTGATTATGGGACTACTCACAATGAGCAGTTCTTC. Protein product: CATSDYGTTHNEQFF.

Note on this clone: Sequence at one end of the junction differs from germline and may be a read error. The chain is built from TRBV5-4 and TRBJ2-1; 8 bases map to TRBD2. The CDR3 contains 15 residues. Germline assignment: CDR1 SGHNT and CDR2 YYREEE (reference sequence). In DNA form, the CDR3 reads TGTGCCAGCAGCTTGCCGGGGGGGGGACTCAATGAGCGGTTCTTC. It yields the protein CASSLPGGGLNERFF.

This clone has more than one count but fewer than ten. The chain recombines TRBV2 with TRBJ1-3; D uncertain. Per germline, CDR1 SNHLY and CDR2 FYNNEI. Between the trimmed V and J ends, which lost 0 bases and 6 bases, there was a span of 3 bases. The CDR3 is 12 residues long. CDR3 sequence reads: CASSEAANTIYF. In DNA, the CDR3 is TGTGCCAGCAGTGAAGCGGCAAACACCATATATTTT. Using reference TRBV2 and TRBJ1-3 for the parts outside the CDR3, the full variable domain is EPEVTQTPSHQVTQMGQEVILRCVPISNHLYFYWYRQILGQKVEFLVSFYNNEISEKSEIFDDQFSVERPDGSNFTLKIRSTKLEDSAMYFCASSEAANTIYFGEGSWLTVV.

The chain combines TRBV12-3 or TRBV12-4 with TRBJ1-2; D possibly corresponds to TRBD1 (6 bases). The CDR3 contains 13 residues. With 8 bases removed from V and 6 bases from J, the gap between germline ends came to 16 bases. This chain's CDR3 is CASERRGADGYTF. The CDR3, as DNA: TGTGCCAGCGAGAGGCGGGGGGCTGATGGCTACACCTTC.